This T cell receptor (beta chain) comes out of a study of blood T cell repertoires in COVID-19. Study background: Italy, Spain and the United States were the sources of the convalescent and acute COVID-19 samples. Nucleic acid was either cDNA or gDNA, and it came from T cells, B-cell-depleted T cells, or PBMCs.

In the authors' methods: Estimation of nucleated cell counts was performed using reference gene primer amplification. Profiled with immunoSEQ multiplex PCR; TCRdb holds only in-frame clones, not every one. The DNA was the basis for D and trimming; V, J and clone size are from that table. The sample contains 83,000 or so clones, 75% to 85% of which appear only once. The sample consisted of peripheral blood. This TCR was sampled from a woman of 80 years or more with acute or convalescent COVID-19.

The CDR3 DNA reads as TGTGCCACCGGCCCCCCGGGGAGCACAGATACGCAGTATTTT. It encodes CATGPPGSTDTQYF. This chain joins TRBV6-5 and TRBJ2-3; weak D call: TRBD2 (5 bases). Per germline, CDR1 MNHEY and CDR2 SVGAGI. The CDR3 totals 14 residues. V lost 10 bases and J 0 bases, leaving 14 bases between the germline ends.